The clone carrying this T cell receptor beta chain was found many times. Its specificity is unknown. 5'-RACE, quantitative and with molecular barcodes, yielded the TCR beta libraries. TCRdb re-derived calls from the 5' RACE reads in MiXCR, one entry per CDR3 protein. The table lists around 94,000 distinct CDR3 sequences, roughly 8.8% of them singletons. These data come from a study of CD8 T cells in ankylosing spondylitis. Findings of the study overall: Ankylosing spondylitis blood appeared to be characterized by a TCR beta motif of 8 or 9 highly homologous variants.

This CDR3 region has 13 residues. V was cut by 6 bases and J by 0 bases, with 12 bases left in between. Germline V gene lookup returns CDR1 SQVTM and CDR2 ANQGSEA. This rearrangement joins TRBV29-1 to TRBJ2-7, with D hard to call. This TCR came from a male donor with ankylosing spondylitis. The sequencing sample was made of blood, either unsorted or a sorted T cell fraction (not recorded which). CDR3 DNA sequence: TGCAGCGTCGGAACATCCAGCTCCTACGAGCAGTACTTC. Amino acids: CSVGTSSSYEQYF.